This entry features one TCR beta chain sequence. The source of the sample is a study of T cell responses to AZD1222 COVID-19 vaccine. Clones were sequenced by immunoSEQ multiplex PCR, and TCRdb holds only the in-frame ones, with some missing. The sample has some 150,000 clones, less than 95% seen once. The germline V gene encodes CDR1 SGHRS and CDR2 YFSETQ. V was pared by 4 bases and J by 3 bases, with 13 bases of the junction left unmatched. The CDR3 loop spans 17 amino acids. The chain joins TRBV5-1 to TRBJ2-3, with 8 bases aligning to TRBD2. The sequence was obtained from an adult in good health. Sequencing used peripheral blood, obtained on day 0 of AZD1222 vaccination. CDR3 bases: TGCGCCAGCAGCAATCCCCGGAGACTAGCGCGGACAGATACGCAGTATTTT. Its translation is CASSNPRRLARTDTQYF.